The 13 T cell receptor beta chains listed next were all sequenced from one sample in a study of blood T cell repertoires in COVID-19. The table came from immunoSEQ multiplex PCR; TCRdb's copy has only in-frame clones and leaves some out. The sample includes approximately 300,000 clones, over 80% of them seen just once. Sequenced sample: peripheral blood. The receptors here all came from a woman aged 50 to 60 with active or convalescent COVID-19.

The CDR3 DNA is TGTGCCAGCAGTTTATCTGGAGGGGGCAACACTGAAGCTTTCTTT. It translates to CASSLSGGGNTEAFF. The V call is TRBV27, the J call TRBJ1-1, with 7 bases identical to TRBD1. The V and J ends lost 0 bases and 2 bases, in that order; junction bases with no gene match: 3. Germline values: CDR1 MNHEY, CDR2 SMNVEV (reference sequence). The CDR3 covers 15 residues.

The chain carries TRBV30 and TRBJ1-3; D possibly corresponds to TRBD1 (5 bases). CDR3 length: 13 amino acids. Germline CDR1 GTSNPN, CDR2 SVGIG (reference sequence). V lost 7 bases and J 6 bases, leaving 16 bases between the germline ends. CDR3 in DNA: TGTGCCTTTCGGAGGGACGGGACAAACACCATATATTTT. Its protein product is CAFRRDGTNTIYF.

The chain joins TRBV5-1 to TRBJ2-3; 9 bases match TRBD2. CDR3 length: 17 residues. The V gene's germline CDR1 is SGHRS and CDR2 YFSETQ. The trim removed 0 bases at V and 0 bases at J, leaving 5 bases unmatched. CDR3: CASSLVVREGSTDTQYF. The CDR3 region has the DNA TGCGCCAGCAGCTTGGTTGTGCGGGAGGGAAGCACAGATACGCAGTATTTT.

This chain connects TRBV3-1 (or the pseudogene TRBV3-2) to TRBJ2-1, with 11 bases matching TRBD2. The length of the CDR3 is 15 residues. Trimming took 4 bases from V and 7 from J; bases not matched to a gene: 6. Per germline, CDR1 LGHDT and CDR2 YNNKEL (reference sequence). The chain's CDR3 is CASSLTSGRGNEQFF. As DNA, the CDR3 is TGTGCCAGCAGCCTCACTAGCGGGAGAGGGAATGAGCAGTTCTTC.

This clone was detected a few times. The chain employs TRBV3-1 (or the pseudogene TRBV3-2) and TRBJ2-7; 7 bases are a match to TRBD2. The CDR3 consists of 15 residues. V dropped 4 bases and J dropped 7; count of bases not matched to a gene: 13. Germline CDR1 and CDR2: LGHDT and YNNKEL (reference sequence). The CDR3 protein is CASSLQAGPHLEQYF. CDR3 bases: TGTGCCAGCAGCCTTCAAGCGGGACCTCACCTGGAGCAGTACTTC.

The CDR3 DNA is TGTGCCAGCTCACCAGAGACAGGGCAAGAGACCCAGTACTTC. Protein: CASSPETGQETQYF. This chain links TRBV18 with TRBJ2-5, with 7 bases fitting TRBD1. CDR1 is KGHSH and CDR2 is LQKENI in the germline V gene. V shed 2 bases and J 2 bases; nucleotides not matched to a gene: 2. The CDR3 is made up of 14 amino acids.

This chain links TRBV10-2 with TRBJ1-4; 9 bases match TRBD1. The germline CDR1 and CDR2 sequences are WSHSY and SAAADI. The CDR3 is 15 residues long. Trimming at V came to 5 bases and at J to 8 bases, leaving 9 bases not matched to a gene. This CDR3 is CASSTGQGFREKLFF. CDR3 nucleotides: TGCGCCAGCAGTACTGGACAGGGGTTTAGAGAAAAACTGTTTTTT.

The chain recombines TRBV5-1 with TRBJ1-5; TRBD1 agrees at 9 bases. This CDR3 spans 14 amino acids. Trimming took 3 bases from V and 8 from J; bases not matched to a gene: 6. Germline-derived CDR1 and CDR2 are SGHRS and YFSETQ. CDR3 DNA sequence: TGCGCCAGCAGCTCGGGGACAGGGAAAGAGCCCCAGCATTTT. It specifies CASSSGTGKEPQHF.

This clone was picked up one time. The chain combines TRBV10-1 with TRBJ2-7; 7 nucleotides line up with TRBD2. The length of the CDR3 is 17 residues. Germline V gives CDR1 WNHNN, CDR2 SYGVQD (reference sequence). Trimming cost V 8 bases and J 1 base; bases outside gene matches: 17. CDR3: CASCGGGSAPGSYEQYF. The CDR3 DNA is TGCGCCAGCTGTGGGGGGGGTTCGGCTCCGGGGTCCTACGAGCAGTACTTC.

DNA for the CDR3: TGCAGTGCCGACGGGGGGGTGCGAGCTTTCTTT. It codes for CSADGGVRAFF. The chain combines TRBV20-1 with TRBJ1-1, with D maybe TRBD1 (5 bases). The CDR3 is 11 amino acids. Germline V CDR1 and CDR2: DFQATT, SNEGSKA (reference sequence). V gave up 6 bases and J gave up 10 bases, with 15 bases separating them.

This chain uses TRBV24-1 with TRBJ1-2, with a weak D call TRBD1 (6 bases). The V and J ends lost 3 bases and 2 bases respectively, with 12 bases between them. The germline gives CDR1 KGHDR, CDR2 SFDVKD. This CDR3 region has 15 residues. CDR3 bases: TGTGCCACCAGTGATCAAGGGGGTCCGAACTATGGCTACACCTTC. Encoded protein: CATSDQGGPNYGYTF.

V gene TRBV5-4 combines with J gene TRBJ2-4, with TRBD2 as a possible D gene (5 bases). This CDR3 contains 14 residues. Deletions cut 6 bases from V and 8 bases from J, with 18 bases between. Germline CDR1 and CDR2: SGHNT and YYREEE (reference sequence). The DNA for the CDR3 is TGTGCCAGCACCCCGGCGCCGGGAAGGGACATTCAGTACTTC. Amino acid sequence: CASTPAPGRDIQYF. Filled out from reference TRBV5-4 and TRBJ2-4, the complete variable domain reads ETGVTQSPTHLIKTRGQQVTLRCSSQSGHNTVSWYQQALGQGPQFIFQYYREEENGRGNFPPRFSGLQFPNYSSELNVNALELDDSALYLCASTPAPGRDIQYFGAGTRLSVL.

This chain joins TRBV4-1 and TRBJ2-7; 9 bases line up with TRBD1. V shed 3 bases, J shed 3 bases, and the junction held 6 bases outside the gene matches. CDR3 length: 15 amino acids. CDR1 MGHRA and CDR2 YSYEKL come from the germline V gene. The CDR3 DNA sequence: TGCGCCAGCAGCCATGCCCCGGGACAGGGCTACGAGCAGTACTTC. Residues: CASSHAPGQGYEQYF.